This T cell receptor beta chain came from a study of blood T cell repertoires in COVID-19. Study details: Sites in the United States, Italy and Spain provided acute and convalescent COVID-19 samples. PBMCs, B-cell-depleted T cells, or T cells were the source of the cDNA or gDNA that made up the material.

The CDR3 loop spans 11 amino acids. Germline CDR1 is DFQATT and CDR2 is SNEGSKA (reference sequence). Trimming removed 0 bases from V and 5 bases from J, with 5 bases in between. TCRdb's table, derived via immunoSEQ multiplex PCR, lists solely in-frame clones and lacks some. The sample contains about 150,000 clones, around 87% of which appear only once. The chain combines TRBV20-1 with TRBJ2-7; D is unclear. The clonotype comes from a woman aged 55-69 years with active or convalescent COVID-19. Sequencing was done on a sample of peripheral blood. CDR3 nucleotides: TGCAGTGCTAGAGATGGCCACGAGCAGTACTTC. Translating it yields CSARDGHEQYF.